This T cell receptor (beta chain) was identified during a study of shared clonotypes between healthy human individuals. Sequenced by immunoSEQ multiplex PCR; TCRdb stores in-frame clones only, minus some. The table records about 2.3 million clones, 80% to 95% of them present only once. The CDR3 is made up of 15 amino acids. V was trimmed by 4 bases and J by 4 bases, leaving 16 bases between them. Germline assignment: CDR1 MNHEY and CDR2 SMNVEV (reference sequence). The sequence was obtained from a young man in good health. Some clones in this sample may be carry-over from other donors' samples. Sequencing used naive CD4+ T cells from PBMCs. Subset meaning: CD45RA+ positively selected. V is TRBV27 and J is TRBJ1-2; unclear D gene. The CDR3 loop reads CASSSLSRVGYGYTF. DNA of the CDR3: TGTGCCAGCAGTTCCCTGTCTAGGGTCGGCTATGGCTACACCTTC.